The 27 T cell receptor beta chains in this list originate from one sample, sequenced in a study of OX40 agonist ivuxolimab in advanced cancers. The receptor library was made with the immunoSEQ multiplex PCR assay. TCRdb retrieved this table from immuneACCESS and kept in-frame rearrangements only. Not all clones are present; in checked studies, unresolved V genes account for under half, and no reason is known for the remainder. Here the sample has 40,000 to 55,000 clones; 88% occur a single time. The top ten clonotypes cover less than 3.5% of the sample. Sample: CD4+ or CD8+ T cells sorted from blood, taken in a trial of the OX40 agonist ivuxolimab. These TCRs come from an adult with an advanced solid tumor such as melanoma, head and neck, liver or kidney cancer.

The CDR3 reads CASSAQSGAVDYGYTF. CDR3 coding DNA: TGCGCCAGCAGCGCACAGTCAGGGGCCGTTGACTATGGCTACACCTTC. V gene TRBV4-1 combines with J gene TRBJ1-2; the D gene is possibly TRBD1 (6 bases). Germline CDR1 MGHRA, CDR2 YSYEKL. The CDR3 runs to 16 residues. V was clipped by 5 bases and J by 3 bases, with 19 bases between them.

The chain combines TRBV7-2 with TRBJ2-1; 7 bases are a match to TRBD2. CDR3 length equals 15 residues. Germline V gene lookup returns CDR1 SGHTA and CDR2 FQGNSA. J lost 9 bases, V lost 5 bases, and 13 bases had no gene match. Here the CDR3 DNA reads TGTGCCAGCAGCCCGCGCGGGAGTAGTATGGGTGAGCAGTTCTTC. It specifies CASSPRGSSMGEQFF.

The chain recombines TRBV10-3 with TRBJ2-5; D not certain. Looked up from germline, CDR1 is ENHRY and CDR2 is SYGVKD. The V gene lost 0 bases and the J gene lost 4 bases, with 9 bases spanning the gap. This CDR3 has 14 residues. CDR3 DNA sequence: TGTGCCATCAGTGAGTCTGATTTGGGAGAGACCCAGTACTTC. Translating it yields CAISESDLGETQYF.

The CDR3 DNA is TGCAGCGTTGAAGTTTTTTTAACTAGCGTTGTCGGTGAGCAGTTCTTC. It is translated as CSVEVFLTSVVGEQFF. This sequence joins TRBV29-1 and TRBJ2-1; the match to TRBD2 covers 7 bases. This CDR3 region has 16 residues. From germline, CDR1 is SQVTM and CDR2 ANQGSEA. Trimming removed 1 base from V and 9 bases from J; junction bases left unmatched: 15.

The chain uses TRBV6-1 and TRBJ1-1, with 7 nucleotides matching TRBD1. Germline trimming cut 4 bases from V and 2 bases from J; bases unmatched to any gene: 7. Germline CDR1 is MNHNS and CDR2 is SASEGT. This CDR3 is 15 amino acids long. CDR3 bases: TGTGCCAGCAGTGCCAGGACAGGAGTAAACACTGAAGCTTTCTTT. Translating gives CASSARTGVNTEAFF.

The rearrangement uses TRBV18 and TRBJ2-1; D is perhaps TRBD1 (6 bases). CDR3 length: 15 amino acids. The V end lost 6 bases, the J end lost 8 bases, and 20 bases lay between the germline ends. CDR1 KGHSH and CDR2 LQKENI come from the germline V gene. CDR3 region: CASSPGTLLRDEQFF. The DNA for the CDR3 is TGTGCCAGCTCCCCCGGGACATTATTGAGGGATGAGCAGTTCTTC.

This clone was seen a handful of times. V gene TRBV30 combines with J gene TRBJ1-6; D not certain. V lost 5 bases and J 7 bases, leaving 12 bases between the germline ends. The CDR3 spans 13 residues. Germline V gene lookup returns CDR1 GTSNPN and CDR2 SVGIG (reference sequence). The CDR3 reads CAWWQMGNSPLHF. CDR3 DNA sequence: TGTGCCTGGTGGCAAATGGGGAATTCACCCCTCCACTTT.

CDR3 DNA: TGTGCCAGCAGCTTAAGCCAGCGGGGAGAGACCCAGTACTTC. This encodes CASSLSQRGETQYF. The chain links TRBV7-2 to TRBJ2-5; TRBD2 aligns across 7 bases. V lost 2 bases and J lost 4; bases outside the gene matches: 4. The CDR3 consists of 14 residues. The germline V gene has CDR1 SGHTA and CDR2 FQGNSA.

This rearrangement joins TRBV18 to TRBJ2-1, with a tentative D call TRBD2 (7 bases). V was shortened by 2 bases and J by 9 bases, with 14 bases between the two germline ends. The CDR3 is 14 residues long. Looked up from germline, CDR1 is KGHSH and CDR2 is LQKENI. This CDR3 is CASSPRSGEGEQFF. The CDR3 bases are TGTGCCAGCTCACCAAGGTCAGGGGAGGGTGAGCAGTTCTTC. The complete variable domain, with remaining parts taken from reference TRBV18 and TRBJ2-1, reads NAGVMQNPRHLVRRRGQEARLRCSPMKGHSHVYWYRQLPEEGLKFMVYLQKENIIDESGMPKERFSAEFPKEGPSILRIQQVVRGDSAAYFCASSPRSGEGEQFFGPGTRLTVL.

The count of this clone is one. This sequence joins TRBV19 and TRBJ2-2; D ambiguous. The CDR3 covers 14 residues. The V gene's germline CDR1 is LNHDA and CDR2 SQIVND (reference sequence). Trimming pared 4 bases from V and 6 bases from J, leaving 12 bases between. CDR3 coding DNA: TGTGCCAGTAGTAACGACCAGCCCCCCGGGGAGCTGTTTTTT. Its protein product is CASSNDQPPGELFF.

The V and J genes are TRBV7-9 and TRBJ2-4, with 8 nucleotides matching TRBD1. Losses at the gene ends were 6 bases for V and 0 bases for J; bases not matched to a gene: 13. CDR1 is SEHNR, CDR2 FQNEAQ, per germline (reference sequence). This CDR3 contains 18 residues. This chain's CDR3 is CASSPRSDRGLAKNIQYF. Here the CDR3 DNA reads TGTGCCAGCAGTCCCAGGTCCGACAGGGGACTAGCCAAAAACATTCAGTACTTC.

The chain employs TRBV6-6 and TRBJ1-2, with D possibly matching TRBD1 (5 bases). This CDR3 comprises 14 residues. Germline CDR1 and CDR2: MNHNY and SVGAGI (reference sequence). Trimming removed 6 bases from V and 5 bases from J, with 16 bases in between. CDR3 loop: CASRLTTGDYGYTF. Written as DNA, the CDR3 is TGTGCCAGCAGACTGACCACGGGGGATTATGGCTACACCTTC.

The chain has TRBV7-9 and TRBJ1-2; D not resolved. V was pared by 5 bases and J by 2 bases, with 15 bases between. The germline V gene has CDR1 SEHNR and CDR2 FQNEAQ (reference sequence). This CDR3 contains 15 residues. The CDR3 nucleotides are TGTGCCAGCAGCCAACAACGGGTGGGGAACTATGGCTACACCTTC. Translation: CASSQQRVGNYGYTF.

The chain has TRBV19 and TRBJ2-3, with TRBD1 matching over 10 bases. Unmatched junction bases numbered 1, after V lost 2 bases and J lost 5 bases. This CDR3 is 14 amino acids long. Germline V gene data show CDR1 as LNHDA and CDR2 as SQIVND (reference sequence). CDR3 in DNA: TGTGCCAGTAGTATAAGGACAGGGGGAGATACGCAGTATTTT. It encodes CASSIRTGGDTQYF.

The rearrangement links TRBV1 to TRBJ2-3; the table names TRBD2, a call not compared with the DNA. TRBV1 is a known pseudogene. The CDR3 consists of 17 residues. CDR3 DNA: TGCACCAGCAGCCAAGAGACTAGCCGTTGGGTCACAGATACGCAGTATTTT. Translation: CTSSQETSRWVTDTQYF.

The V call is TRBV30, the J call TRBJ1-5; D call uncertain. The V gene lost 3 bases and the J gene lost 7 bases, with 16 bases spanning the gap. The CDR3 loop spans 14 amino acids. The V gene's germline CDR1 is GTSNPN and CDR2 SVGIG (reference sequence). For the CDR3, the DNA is TGTGCCTGGAGCGTCGACCGGTTGGGGCAGCCCCAGCATTTT. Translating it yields CAWSVDRLGQPQHF.

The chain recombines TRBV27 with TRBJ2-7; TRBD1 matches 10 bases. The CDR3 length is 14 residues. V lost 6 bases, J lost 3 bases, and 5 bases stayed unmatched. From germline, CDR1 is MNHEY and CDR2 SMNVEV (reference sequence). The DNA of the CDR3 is TGTGCCAGCAGGTCCGGGACAGGGGACTACGAGCAGTACTTC. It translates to CASRSGTGDYEQYF.

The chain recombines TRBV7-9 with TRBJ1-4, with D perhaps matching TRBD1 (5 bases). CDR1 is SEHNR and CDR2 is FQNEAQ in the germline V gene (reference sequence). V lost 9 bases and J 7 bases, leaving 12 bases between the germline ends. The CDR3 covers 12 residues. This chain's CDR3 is CASSGQGEKLFF. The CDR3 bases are TGTGCCAGTTCGGGGCAGGGTGAAAAACTGTTTTTT.

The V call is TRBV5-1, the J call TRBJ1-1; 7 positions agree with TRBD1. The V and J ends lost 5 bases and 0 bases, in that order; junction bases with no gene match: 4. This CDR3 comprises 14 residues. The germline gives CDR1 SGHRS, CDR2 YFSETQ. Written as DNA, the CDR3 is TGCGCCAGCAGTTCGACAGGGATGAACACTGAAGCTTTCTTT. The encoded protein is CASSSTGMNTEAFF.

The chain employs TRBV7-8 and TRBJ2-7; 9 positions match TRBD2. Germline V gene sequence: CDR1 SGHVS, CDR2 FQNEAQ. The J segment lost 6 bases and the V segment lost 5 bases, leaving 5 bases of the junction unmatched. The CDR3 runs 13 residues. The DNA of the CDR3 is TGTGCCAGCAGCCTCGGGACTAGCCGCGAGCAGTACTTC. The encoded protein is CASSLGTSREQYF.

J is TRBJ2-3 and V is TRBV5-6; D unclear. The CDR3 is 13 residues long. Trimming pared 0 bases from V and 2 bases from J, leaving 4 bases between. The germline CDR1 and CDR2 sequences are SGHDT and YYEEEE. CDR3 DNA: TGTGCCAGCAGCTTGGACTACACAGATACGCAGTATTTT. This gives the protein CASSLDYTDTQYF.

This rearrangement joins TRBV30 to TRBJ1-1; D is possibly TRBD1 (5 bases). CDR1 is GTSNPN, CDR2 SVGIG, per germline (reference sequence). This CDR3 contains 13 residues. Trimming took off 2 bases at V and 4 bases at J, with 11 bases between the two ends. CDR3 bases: TGTGCCTGGAGTCCCGGGACGGTCACTGAAGCTTTCTTT. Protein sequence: CAWSPGTVTEAFF.

CDR3 DNA: TGTGCCAGCAGACAGACTAGCGGCTACGAGCAGTACTTC. The encoded protein is CASRQTSGYEQYF. The rearrangement links TRBV6-6 to TRBJ2-7; 9 bases are a match to TRBD2. V lost 6 bases, J lost 3 bases, and 3 bases stayed unmatched. Germline-derived CDR1 and CDR2 are MNHNY and SVGAGI (reference sequence). This CDR3 is 13 amino acids long.

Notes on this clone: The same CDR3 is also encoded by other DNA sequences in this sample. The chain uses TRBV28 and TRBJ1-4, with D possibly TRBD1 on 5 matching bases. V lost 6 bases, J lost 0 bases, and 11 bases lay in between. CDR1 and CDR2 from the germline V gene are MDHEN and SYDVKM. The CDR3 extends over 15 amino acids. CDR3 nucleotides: TGTGCCAGCAGCTTTGAAGGGGCAACTAATGAAAAACTGTTTTTT. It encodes CASSFEGATNEKLFF.

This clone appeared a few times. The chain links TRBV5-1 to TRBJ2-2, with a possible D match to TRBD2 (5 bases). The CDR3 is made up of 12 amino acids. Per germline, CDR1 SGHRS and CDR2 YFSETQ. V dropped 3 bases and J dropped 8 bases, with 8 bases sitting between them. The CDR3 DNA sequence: TGCGCCAGCAGCTCCGGGGAGGGGGAGCTGTTTTTT. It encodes CASSSGEGELFF. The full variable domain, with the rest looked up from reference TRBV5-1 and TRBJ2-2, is KAGVTQTPRYLIKTRGQQVTLSCSPISGHRSVSWYQQTPGQGLQFLFEYFSETQRNKGNFPGRFSGRQFSNSRSEMNVSTLELGDSALYLCASSSGEGELFFGEGSRLTVL.

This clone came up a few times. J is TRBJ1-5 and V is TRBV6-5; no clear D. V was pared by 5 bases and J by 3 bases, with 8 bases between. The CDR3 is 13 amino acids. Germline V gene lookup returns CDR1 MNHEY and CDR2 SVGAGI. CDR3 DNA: TGTGCCAGCAGTACCCAGAACAATCAGCCCCAGCATTTT. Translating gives CASSTQNNQPQHF.

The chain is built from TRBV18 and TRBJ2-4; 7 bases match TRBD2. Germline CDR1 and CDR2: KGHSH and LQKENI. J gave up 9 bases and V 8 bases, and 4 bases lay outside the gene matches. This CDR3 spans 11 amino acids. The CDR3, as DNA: TGTGCCAGCGCCTGGGGGGGCATTCAGTACTTC. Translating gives CASAWGGIQYF.